The entry below gives a single TCR beta chain sequence along with its context. Which antigen it targets is not known. Base qualities are not provided; no much larger clone lies one nucleotide away. Whole blood was collected in K2EDTA tubes by collaborating institutions according to the institutions' own protocols. Collaborator samples were shipped for TCRbeta analysis as frozen whole blood, isolated PBMCs, or DNA extracted from either sample type. The germline V gene encodes CDR1 SGHTA and CDR2 FQGNSA. Trimming at the junction amounts to 5 bases on V and 5 bases on J, and the germline ends lie 9 bases apart. From the cysteine through the phenylalanine, the CDR3 covers 13 amino acids. The read is trimmed to its CDR3 DNA, 39 bases read in frame from base 1. These data belong to a study of blood T cell repertoires in COVID-19 (dated by TCRdb to about 2020). Study-level background: Collaborator samples came from the United States, Italy and Spain and covered acute and convalescent phases of COVID-19. The material from the prospective study consisted of cDNA or gDNA derived from T cells, B-cell-depleted T cells, or PBMCs. The dataset comprised deeply sampled blood TCRbeta repertoires from subjects exposed to, actively infected with, or recovered from COVID-19. The repertoires were released in a freely available public database intended as a resource for research on the immune response to SARS-CoV-2. The samples were drawn from the first 160 participants of the ongoing ImmuneRACE study and from 1,254 subjects provided by 6 global collaborators. The sample metadata nearly always contained a de-identified subject ID, COVID-19 status, age in years and sex. Where available, HLA class I and class II types were taken from metadata supplied by the sample provider and were not determined by assay-based typing.

Overall results and qualifications from the work: Clinical and demographic metadata were provided uncurated, with the amount varying by source and participant.

The immunoSEQ Assay, a bias-controlled multiplex PCR, was used to amplify TCRbeta CDR3 regions from genomic DNA. The source study handled its data this way. The number of nucleated cells in each sample was estimated by amplification of reference gene primers within the assay. Sequence reads were collapsed and filtered to measure the absolute abundance of every unique TCRbeta CDR3 rearrangement. For each sample, productive Simpson clonality was calculated by taking the square root of Simpson's diversity index across productive rearrangements. TCRdb retrieved this table from immuneACCESS and kept in-frame rearrangements only. Not all clones are present; in checked studies, unresolved V genes account for under half, and no reason is known for the remainder. The D gene and trimming were derived from the DNA, and the V and J assignments and clone size from that table. For this sample there are about 100,000 clones; about 83% appear just once. The ten largest clonotypes hold roughly 4.1% of the sample.

The chain is made from TRBV7-2 and TRBJ1-4, with the D gene uncertain. The TCR sequence derives from a woman in her sixties or seventies with acute or convalescent COVID-19. The sequencing input was peripheral blood. CDR3 region: CASSPRGNEKLFF. DNA sequence: TGTGCCAGCAGCCCCAGAGGGAATGAAAAACTGTTTTTT.